This TCR beta chain was found in a study of T-cell memory formation after mild COVID-19 (dated by TCRdb to the early 2020s). Context from the whole study: TCR sequence clusters from the two donors were found to be largely donor specific. In a couple of donors, T-cell clones that expanded and contracted after mild COVID-19 were tracked by sequencing TCRalpha and TCRbeta repertoires over time. The cohort comprised two young, previously healthy adult volunteers, one female and one male. General conclusions and limits of the study: Contracting CD4+ clones appeared mostly in the CM and EM memory subsets, whereas CD8+ clones were enriched in EMRA. Only two mild cases were covered by the study, and larger cohorts that include severe cases with pre-infection samples were considered necessary. Clones that contracted from day 15 to 85 showed balanced CD4/CD8 phenotypes, whereas a second wave of clones that expanded from day 15 to 37 leaned towards CD4+. SARS-CoV-2 specificity was not confirmed for the second-wave clones peaking on day 37. Some responding clones were detected in pre-infection memory, which suggested that pre-existing cross-reactive memory T cells had joined the SARS-CoV-2 response.

This clonotype was observed a handful of times. This clone's antigen is unknown. The sample holds no much larger clone one base away, and base qualities are not on file. PBMCs were isolated by Ficoll-Paque density gradient centrifugation. The sample was run on an Illumina NovaSeq 6000. TCRalpha and TCRbeta cDNA libraries were built by 5'RACE with constant-segment primers, adding sample barcodes and unique molecular identifiers. Trizol reagent was used to extract RNA from every sample. Library amplification was performed in two PCR steps, and a second sample barcode and Illumina TruSeq adapters were introduced in the second step. Sequencing of libraries was performed on an Illumina NovaSeq with 2 x 150 bp paired-end reads. Per the original workflow: Reads were demultiplexed and collapsed into UMI-guided consensus sequences with migec v1.2.7. Using mixcr v2.1.11, the UMI consensuses were aligned to TRA and TRB V and J templates and assembled into clonotypes. A clonotype was counted as expanded or contracted only if both edgeR and NoisET called the change significant, with noise models trained on biological replicates. For edgeR calls, the cutoffs were a false discovery rate-adjusted p below 0.01 and a log2 fold-change threshold of 1. PCA with hierarchical clustering of max-normalized trajectories of the 1000 most abundant clonotypes was used as exploratory dynamics analysis. The CD4 or CD8 phenotype of responding clones was assigned using the separately sequenced CD4+ and CD8+ repertoires. TCRdb ran its own pipeline on the public reads, namely fastp trimming at Q25 and MiXCR clone calling, and kept in-frame beta chains. All rows with the same CDR3 protein become a single entry with the most common DNA and genes. These V and J calls are TCRdb output, not the study's own analysis. The sample table contains 250,000 to 300,000 distinct CDR3 sequences; only one count was recorded for around 15% of them. The top ten constitute 20% to 25% of the sample.

V and J are truncated by 0 bases and 4 bases respectively, leaving an intervening sequence of 7 bases. Including cysteine and phenylalanine, the CDR3 has 13 amino acids. The entry retains the CDR3 DNA only, 39 bases that are in frame from base 1. Taken from the germline V gene (reference sequence), the CDR1 and CDR2 loops are SSHAT and FNYEAQ. The rearranged segments are TRBV7-7 and TRBJ2-7; tentative D gene TRBD1, with 5 bases matching. This receptor was taken from a man between 18 and 35 years old who had mild COVID-19 (a few samples of this study predate the infection). The sample titles of this study are shuffled in the database, so cell type and time point are left out; the donor was told from shared clones. The sequencing input was PBMCs or a T cell subset sorted from them (not recorded which). The CDR3 here reads CASSLAGQYEQYF. The DNA reads as follows: TGTGCCAGCAGCTTAGCGGGGCAGTACGAGCAGTACTTC.